This T cell receptor (beta chain) was sequenced during a study of cytomegalovirus exposure and HLA in healthy donors. Study details: Membership in the Caucasian-associated ancestry cluster was found for 81% of roughly 360 genotyped donors. Study findings and constraints: With high specificity and sensitivity, the classifier reportedly diagnosed cytomegalovirus status. Reportedly, TCR beta sequences accurately predicted HLA-A and HLA-B alleles in most subjects. For most TCR beta V segments, an earlier analysis put the productive rate at about 87% or about 30% of the time.

Regarding this clone: The antigen remains undetermined.

The study ran its PCR with 60 Vbeta and 13 Jbeta primers. Some clones are missing from TCRdb's copy, which holds only in-frame ones; the method was immunoSEQ multiplex PCR. The table gives tens of thousands of clones; the top ten clones make up 15% of it. The CDR3 covers 15 residues. Germline V gene sequence: CDR1 SGHRS, CDR2 YFSETQ. Trimming cost V 2 bases and J 5 bases, with 16 bases left between them. This sequence joins TRBV5-1 and TRBJ1-2; tentative D call: TRBD1 (6 bases). The source material was PBMCs. The TCR comes from a man aged 50 or older in good health and CMV-seropositive. CDR3 amino acids: CASSLSATGNYGYTF. CDR3 coding DNA: TGCGCCAGCAGCTTATCGGCTACAGGGAATTATGGCTACACCTTC.